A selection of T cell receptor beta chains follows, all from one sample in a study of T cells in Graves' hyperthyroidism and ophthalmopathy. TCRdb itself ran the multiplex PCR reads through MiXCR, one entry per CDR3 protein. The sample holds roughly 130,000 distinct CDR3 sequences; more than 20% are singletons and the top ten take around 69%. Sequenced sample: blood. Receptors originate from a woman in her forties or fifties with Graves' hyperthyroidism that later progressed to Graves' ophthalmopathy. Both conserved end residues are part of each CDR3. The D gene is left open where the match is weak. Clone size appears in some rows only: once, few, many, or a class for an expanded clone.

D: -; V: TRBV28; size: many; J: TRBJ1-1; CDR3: CASSLSHTLTEAFF; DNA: TGTGCCAGCAGTTTAAGTCATACCCTCACTGAAGCTTTCTTT
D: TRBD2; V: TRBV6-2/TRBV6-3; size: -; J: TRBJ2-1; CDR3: CASRGTSGRINEQFF; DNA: TGTGCCAGCAGAGGGACTAGCGGGAGGATCAATGAGCAGTTCTTC
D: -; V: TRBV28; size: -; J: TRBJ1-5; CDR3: CASSLGSYQPQHF; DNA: TGTGCCAGCAGTTTGGGCAGTTATCAGCCCCAGCATTTT
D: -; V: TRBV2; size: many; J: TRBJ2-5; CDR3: CASFSRMETQYF; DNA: TGTGCCAGCTTCTCCCGGATGGAGACCCAGTACTTC
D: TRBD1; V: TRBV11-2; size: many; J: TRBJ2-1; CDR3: CASSLGDRASNEQFF; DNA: TGTGCCAGCAGCTTAGGGGACAGGGCGAGCAATGAGCAGTTCTTC
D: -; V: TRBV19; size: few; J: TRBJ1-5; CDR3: CASTPEPLGLSAQPQHF; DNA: TGTGCCAGTACCCCGGAACCTTTGGGACTCTCGGCCCAGCCCCAGCATTTT
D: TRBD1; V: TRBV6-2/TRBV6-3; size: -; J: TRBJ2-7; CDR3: CASSAGTGHPYEQYF; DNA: TGTGCCAGCAGTGCGGGGACAGGGCACCCCTACGAGCAGTACTTC
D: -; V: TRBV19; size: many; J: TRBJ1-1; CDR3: CASSPSPGRGTEAFF; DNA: TGTGCCAGTAGTCCCTCACCCGGCCGCGGCACTGAAGCTTTCTTT
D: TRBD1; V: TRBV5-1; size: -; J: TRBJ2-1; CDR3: CASSITGGGIDEQFF; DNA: TGCGCCAGCAGCATTACAGGGGGCGGGATAGATGAGCAGTTCTTC
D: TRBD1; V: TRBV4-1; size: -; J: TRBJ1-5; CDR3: CASSPWTGPNQPQHF; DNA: TGCGCCAGCAGCCCTTGGACAGGGCCCAATCAGCCCCAGCATTTT
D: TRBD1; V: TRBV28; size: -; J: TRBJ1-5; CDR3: CASSQERTGGYSNQPQHF; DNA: TGTGCCAGCAGCCAGGAGAGGACAGGAGGATATAGCAATCAGCCCCAGCATTTT
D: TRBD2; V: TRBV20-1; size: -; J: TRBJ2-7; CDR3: CSARDPTSGSLTGEQYF; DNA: TGCAGTGCTAGAGATCCGACTAGCGGGAGTTTAACCGGCGAGCAGTACTTC
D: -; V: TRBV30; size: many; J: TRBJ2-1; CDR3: CAWSVSGSYEQFF; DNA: TGTGCCTGGAGTGTATCTGGGAGCTATGAGCAGTTCTTC
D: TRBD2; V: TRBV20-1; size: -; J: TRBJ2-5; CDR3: CSAGPSGGQETQYF; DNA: TGCAGTGCTGGCCCCAGCGGGGGACAAGAGACCCAGTACTTC
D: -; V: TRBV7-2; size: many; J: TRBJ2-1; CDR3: CASSLAKQLSEQFF; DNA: TGTGCCAGCAGCTTAGCCAAGCAACTAAGTGAGCAGTTCTTC
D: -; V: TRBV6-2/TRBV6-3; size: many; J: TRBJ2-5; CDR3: CASSHRLGGETQYF; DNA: TGTGCCAGCAGTCACCGACTAGGGGGTGAGACCCAGTACTTC
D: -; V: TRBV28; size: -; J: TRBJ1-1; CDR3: CASSLQGTRAFF; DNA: TGTGCCAGCAGCCTACAGGGAACGCGAGCTTTCTTT
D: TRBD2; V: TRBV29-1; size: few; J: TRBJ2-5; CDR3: CSVSMSGGETQYF; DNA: TGCAGCGTCTCGATGTCCGGGGGGGAGACCCAGTACTTC
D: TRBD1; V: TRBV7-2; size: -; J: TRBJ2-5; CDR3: CASSSDRGQEAQYF; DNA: TGTGCCAGCAGCTCGGACAGGGGACAAGAGGCCCAGTACTTC
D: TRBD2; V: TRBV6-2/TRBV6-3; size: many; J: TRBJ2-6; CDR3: CASSYRSSGTGANVLTF; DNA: TGTGCCAGCAGTTACCGGAGTAGCGGGACTGGGGCCAACGTCCTGACTTTC
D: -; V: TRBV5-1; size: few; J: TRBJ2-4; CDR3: CASSLGTDALAGLKNIQYF; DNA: TGCGCCAGCAGCTTGGGAACAGACGCCTTGGCCGGTCTCAAAAACATTCAGTACTTC
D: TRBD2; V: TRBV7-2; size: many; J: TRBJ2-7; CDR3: CASSLGVAGGEQYF; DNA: TGTGCCAGCAGCTTAGGTGTAGCGGGAGGCGAGCAGTACTTC
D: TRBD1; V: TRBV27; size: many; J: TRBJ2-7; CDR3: CASTPHRGSYEQYF; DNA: TGTGCCAGCACTCCACACAGGGGCTCCTACGAGCAGTACTTC
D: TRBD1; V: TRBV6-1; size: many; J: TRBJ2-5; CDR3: CASRGTGRGETQYF; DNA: TGTGCCAGCAGGGGGACAGGTAGAGGAGAGACCCAGTACTTC
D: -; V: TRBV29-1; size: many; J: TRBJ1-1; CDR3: CSVANTNTEAFF; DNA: TGCAGCGTTGCTAACACGAACACTGAAGCTTTCTTT
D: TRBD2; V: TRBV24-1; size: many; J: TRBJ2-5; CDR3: CATSGSGGVWTQYF; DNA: TGTGCCACCAGTGGCAGCGGGGGCGTTTGGACCCAGTACTTC
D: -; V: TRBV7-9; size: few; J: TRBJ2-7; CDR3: CASSKDGYEQYF; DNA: TGTGCCAGCAGCAAGGACGGCTACGAGCAGTACTTC
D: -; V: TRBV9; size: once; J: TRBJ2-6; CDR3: CASSVGYSGANVLTF; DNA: TGTGCCAGCAGCGTAGGATACTCTGGGGCCAACGTCCTGACTTTC
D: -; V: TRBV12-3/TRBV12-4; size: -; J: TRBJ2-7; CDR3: CASSLTSRVDYEQYF; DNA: TGTGCCAGCAGTTTAACCAGTAGGGTCGACTACGAGCAGTACTTC
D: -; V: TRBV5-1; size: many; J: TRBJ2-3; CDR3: CASSLDQGSDTQYF; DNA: TGCGCCAGCAGCTTGGATCAGGGGAGCGATACGCAGTATTTT
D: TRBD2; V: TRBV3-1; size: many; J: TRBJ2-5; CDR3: CASSHGTSAKKETQYF; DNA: TGTGCCAGCAGCCATGGGACTAGCGCCAAAAAAGAGACCCAGTACTTC
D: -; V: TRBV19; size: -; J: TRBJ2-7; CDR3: CASSISGLYEQYF; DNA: TGTGCCAGTAGTATCTCCGGACTTTACGAGCAGTACTTC
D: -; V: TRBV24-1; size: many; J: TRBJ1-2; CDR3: CATSDPGTPYGYTF; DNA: TGTGCCACCAGTGACCCCGGGACACCGTATGGCTACACCTTC
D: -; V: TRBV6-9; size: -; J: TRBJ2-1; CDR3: CASSLDLGEQFF; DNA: TGTGCCAGCAGCTTAGACCTCGGTGAGCAGTTCTTC
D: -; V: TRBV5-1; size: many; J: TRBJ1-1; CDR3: CASSSLGGDTEAFF; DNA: TGCGCCAGCAGCTCACTCGGGGGAGACACTGAAGCTTTCTTT
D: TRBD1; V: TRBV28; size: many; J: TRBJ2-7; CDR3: CASTPGGDFYEQYF; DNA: TGTGCCAGCACCCCAGGGGGAGACTTCTACGAGCAGTACTTC
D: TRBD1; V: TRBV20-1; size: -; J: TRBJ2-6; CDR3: CSAPGQVGSGANVLTF; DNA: TGCAGTGCTCCGGGACAGGTGGGCTCTGGGGCCAACGTCCTGACTTTC
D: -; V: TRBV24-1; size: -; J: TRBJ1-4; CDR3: CATRKPTTATNEKLFF; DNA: TGTGCCACCAGAAAACCGACCACTGCAACTAATGAAAAACTGTTTTTT
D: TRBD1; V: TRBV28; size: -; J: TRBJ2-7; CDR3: CASSLMYGTGAYEQYF; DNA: TGTGCCAGCAGTTTAATGTATGGGACAGGGGCCTACGAGCAGTACTTC
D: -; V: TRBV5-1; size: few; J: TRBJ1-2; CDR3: CASSPWDGNYGYTF; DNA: TGCGCCAGCAGCCCCTGGGACGGGAACTATGGCTACACCTTC
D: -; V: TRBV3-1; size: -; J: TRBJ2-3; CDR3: CASSRASSTDTQYF; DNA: TGTGCCAGCAGCCGAGCGAGTAGCACAGATACGCAGTATTTT
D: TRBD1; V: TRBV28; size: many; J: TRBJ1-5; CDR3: CASSGTGVYNQPQHF; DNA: TGTGCCAGCAGCGGGACAGGGGTTTATAATCAGCCCCAGCATTTT
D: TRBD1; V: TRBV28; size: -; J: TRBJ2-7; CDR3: CASSLEVGGTGGDSYEQYF; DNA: TGTGCCAGCAGTTTAGAAGTAGGCGGGACAGGGGGGGATTCCTACGAGCAGTACTTC
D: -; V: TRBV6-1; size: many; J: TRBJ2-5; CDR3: CASSREQETQYF; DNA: TGTGCCAGCAGCCGGGAACAAGAGACCCAGTACTTC
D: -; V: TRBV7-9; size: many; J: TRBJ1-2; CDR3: CASSQEQDYYGYTF; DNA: TGTGCCAGCAGCCAAGAGCAGGATTACTATGGCTACACCTTC
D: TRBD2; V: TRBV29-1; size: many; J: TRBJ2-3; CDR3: CSVEGLAGGSDTQYF; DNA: TGCAGCGTTGAGGGATTAGCGGGAGGGTCAGATACGCAGTATTTT
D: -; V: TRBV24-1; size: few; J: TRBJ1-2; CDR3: CATSDQEAEGYTF; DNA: TGTGCCACCAGTGACCAGGAGGCGGAAGGCTACACCTTC
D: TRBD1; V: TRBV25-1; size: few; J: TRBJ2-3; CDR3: CASSVNRGGATDTQYF; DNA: TGTGCCAGCAGTGTGAACAGGGGTGGGGCGACAGATACGCAGTATTTT
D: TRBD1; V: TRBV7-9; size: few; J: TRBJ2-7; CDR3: CASSPFLQGSYEQYF; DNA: TGTGCCAGCAGCCCCTTTCTACAGGGGTCCTACGAGCAGTACTTC
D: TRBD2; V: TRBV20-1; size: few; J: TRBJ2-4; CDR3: CSARTGGVAKNIQYF; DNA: TGCAGTGCTCGCACTGGGGGGGTCGCCAAAAACATTCAGTACTTC
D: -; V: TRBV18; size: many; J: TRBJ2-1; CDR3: CASSQDRSSYNEQFF; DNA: TGTGCCAGCTCTCAGGACAGAAGCTCCTACAATGAGCAGTTCTTC
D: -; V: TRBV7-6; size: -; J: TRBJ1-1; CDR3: CASSESLGKPGDTEAFF; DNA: TGTGCCAGCAGTGAATCTTTGGGAAAACCCGGCGACACTGAAGCTTTCTTT
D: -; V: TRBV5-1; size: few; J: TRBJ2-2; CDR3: CASSRDLGELFF; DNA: TGCGCCAGCAGTCGGGACCTCGGGGAGCTGTTTTTT
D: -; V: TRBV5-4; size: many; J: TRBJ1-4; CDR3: CASSPGGDEKLFF; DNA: TGTGCCAGCTCGCCGGGGGGCGATGAAAAACTGTTTTTT
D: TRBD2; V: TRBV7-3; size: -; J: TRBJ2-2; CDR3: CASSSGTSGGELFF; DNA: TGTGCCAGCAGCTCGGGGACTAGCGGCGGGGAGCTGTTTTTT
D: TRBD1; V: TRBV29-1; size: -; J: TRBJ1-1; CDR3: CSVVGQGGNTEAFF; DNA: TGCAGCGTTGTCGGACAGGGGGGGAACACTGAAGCTTTCTTT
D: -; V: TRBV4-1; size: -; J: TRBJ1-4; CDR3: CASSQHRVTNEKLFF; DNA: TGCGCCAGCAGCCAACACAGGGTGACTAATGAAAAACTGTTTTTT
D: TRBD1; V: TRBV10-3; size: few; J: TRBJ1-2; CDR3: CATGGQGNYGYTF; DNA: TGTGCCACCGGAGGACAGGGGAACTATGGCTACACCTTC
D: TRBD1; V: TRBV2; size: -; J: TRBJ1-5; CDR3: CASGGQGSWEQPQHF; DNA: TGTGCCAGCGGAGGACAGGGGAGTTGGGAACAGCCCCAGCATTTT
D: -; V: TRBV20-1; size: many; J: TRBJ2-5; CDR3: CSARDHKAGETQYF; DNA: TGCAGTGCTAGAGATCATAAGGCTGGAGAGACCCAGTACTTC